Listed here are 20 T cell receptor beta chains from one sample, sequenced in a study of tumor-infiltrating lymphocytes in primary liver carcinoma. With a constant-region primer, TCR beta cDNA was made from around 520 ng of total RNA. It was through three nested multiplex PCR rounds of slightly modified ARM-PCR that TCR beta libraries arose. For around 11 cycles apiece, the opening two PCR rounds ran with TRBV1-TRBV30 forward primers and a C-beta reverse primer. TCRdb analysed the multiplex PCR reads with MiXCR anew, one entry per CDR3 protein. The sample contains 300,000 to 350,000 distinct CDR3 sequences, around three fifths of which appear only once. For blood RNA, unsorted whole blood served as the source, and germline DNA was extracted too. The material sequenced was peripheral blood. All receptors come from a man aged 35 to 55 with primary liver carcinoma and hepatitis B virus infection.

Notes on this clonotype: At one end, the junction sequence differs from germline, possibly due to a read error. The V gene is TRBV10-3, the J gene TRBJ2-7, with D possibly being TRBD1 (6 bases). The CDR3 is 15 residues long. Germline CDR1 ENHRY, CDR2 SYGVKD. DNA for the CDR3: TGTGCCACCAGTGAGTCGGCAGGGGCTAACTACGAGCAGTACTTC. Translating it yields CATSESAGANYEQYF.

Comments on this clonotype: The junction departs from the called germline gene at one end, perhaps through a read error. CDR3 residues: CAGSRLLEKRYEQYF. The CDR3 region has the DNA TGTGCCGGCAGCCGCTTACTAGAAAAACGCTACGAGCAGTACTTC. V is TRBV6-1 and J is TRBJ2-7; D is possibly TRBD2 (5 bases). The CDR3 contains 15 residues. The germline CDR1 and CDR2 sequences are MNHNS and SASEGT.

As to this clonotype: A much larger clone lies a single base off, so this may be a read error. The genes are TRBV10-2 and TRBJ2-7; TRBD2 aligns across 7 bases. With 10 bases clipped from V and 3 bases from J, the junction kept 6 bases outside the gene matches. CDR1 is WSHSY, CDR2 SAAADI, per germline. The CDR3 covers 12 residues. As DNA, the CDR3 is TGCGCCAACAGCGGGGACTTCTACGAGCAGTACTTC. The encoded protein is CANSGDFYEQYF.

On this clonotype: It may be a read error: a sequence one base away is much more abundant. This chain joins TRBV6-5 and TRBJ2-7; D is unresolved. CDR1 and CDR2 from the germline V gene are MNHEY and SVGAGI. This CDR3 comprises 15 residues. The V gene lost 0 bases and the J gene lost 2 bases, with 11 bases spanning the gap. The CDR3 sequence: CASSYSRQYPYEQYF. The CDR3 DNA is TGTGCCAGCAGTTACTCTCGGCAGTACCCCTACGAGCAGTACTTC.

This clonotype was detected only a few times. V is TRBV29-1 and J is TRBJ2-5; D uncertain. The CDR3 loop spans 12 amino acids. Germline values: CDR1 SQVTM, CDR2 ANQGSEA. Trimming took off 6 bases at V and 9 bases at J, with 17 bases between the two ends. The CDR3 sequence is CSVAFGVPAQYF. In DNA, the CDR3 is TGCAGCGTCGCCTTCGGTGTTCCGGCCCAGTACTTC.

The chain carries TRBV11-2 and TRBJ2-1; TRBD1 is a possible D gene (6 bases). This CDR3 spans 12 amino acids. Deletions cut 10 bases from V and 5 bases from J, with 12 bases between. Germline values: CDR1 SGHAT, CDR2 FQNNGV. CDR3 region: CANREENNEQFF. DNA of the CDR3: TGTGCCAACAGGGAAGAGAACAATGAGCAGTTCTTC.

Turning to this clonotype: The conserved phenylalanine or tryptophan is not found at the CDR3 terminus, so this likely reflects a read error. The CDR3 sequence is CASSLAMQGLGGELFS. CDR3 DNA sequence: TGTGCCAGCAGCTTAGCTATGCAGGGGCTCGGTGGGGAGCTGTTTTCT. This chain joins TRBV11-2 and TRBJ2-2; a possible D gene is TRBD1 (6 bases). Trimming removed 1 base at V and 8 bases at J, with 17 bases between. The CDR3 is made up of 16 amino acids. The germline V gene has CDR1 SGHAT and CDR2 FQNNGV.

This clonotype was detected only once. The rearrangement links TRBV13 to TRBJ2-3; 9 bases are shared with TRBD2. The CDR3 is 16 amino acids. Germline V lookup: CDR1 PRHDT, CDR2 FYEKMQ (reference sequence). V gave up 4 bases and J gave up 4 bases; unmatched junction bases: 9. The DNA of the CDR3 is TGTGCCAGCAGCTCCCGAGTAGCGGGAGTGTCAGATACGCAGTATTTT. This sequence encodes CASSSRVAGVSDTQYF.

In this sample, this clonotype turned up many times. This chain uses TRBV28 with TRBJ2-2, with TRBD2 as a possible D gene (5 bases). Per germline, CDR1 MDHEN and CDR2 SYDVKM. This CDR3 comprises 16 residues. Between the trimmed V and J ends, which lost 6 bases and 6 bases, there was a span of 20 bases. CDR3: CASSFPLDSRAGELFF. The CDR3 DNA is TGTGCCAGCAGCTTTCCTTTGGACTCTCGAGCCGGGGAGCTGTTTTTT.

Comment on this clonotype: This may be a read error: a much more frequent sequence differs by one nucleotide. The chain recombines TRBV28 with TRBJ2-3; TRBD2 agrees at 8 bases. The CDR3 has 14 amino acids. Germline assignment: CDR1 MDHEN and CDR2 SYDVKM. The CDR3 reads CATSFGRAGDTQYF. As DNA, the CDR3 is TGTGCCACCAGTTTCGGGAGGGCTGGAGATACGCAGTATTTT.

The gene calls are TRBV28 and TRBJ2-5, with no clear D. Trimming shortened V by 7 bases and J by 5 bases, and 17 bases separated the two germline ends. The CDR3 contains 14 residues. Germline CDR1 reads MDHEN; CDR2 reads SYDVKM. The CDR3 sequence is CASKLRILGETQYF. In DNA, the CDR3 is TGTGCCAGCAAATTGAGGATTCTGGGGGAGACCCAGTACTTC.

Of note for this clonotype: The junction does not match germline at one end; this may be a read error. J is TRBJ2-1 and V is TRBV11-2; maybe TRBD2 (6 bases). This CDR3 has 13 residues. Germline CDR1 reads SGHAT; CDR2 reads FQNNGV. CDR3 DNA sequence: TGTGCCAGCAACTTAGAACGGCTAGCGATGGGGTTATTC. This sequence encodes CASNLERLAMGLF.

Turning to this clonotype: Compared with germline, one end of the junction differs, possibly owing to a read error. V is TRBV11-2 and J is TRBJ1-1, with a possible D match to TRBD1 (5 bases). The germline gives CDR1 SGHAT, CDR2 FQNNGV. This CDR3 is built from 17 residues. The CDR3 coding sequence is TGTGCCAGCAGCTTAGATCTGACGTTCGGGGGTTTCACTGAAGCCTTCTTT. The encoded protein is CASSLDLTFGGFTEAFF.

Comment on this clonotype: The junction and the germline gene differ at one end; a read error may be behind it. This rearrangement joins TRBV11-2 to TRBJ2-3; no clear D gene. CDR3 length: 13 amino acids. Germline assignment: CDR1 SGHAT and CDR2 FQNNGV. CDR3: CASSFGPLDTQCF. Here the CDR3 DNA reads TGTGCCAGCAGCTTTGGGCCGCTCGATACGCAATGTTTT.

This clonotype was seen ten or more times. One base away lies a much larger clone, so this may be a sequencing read error. The chain links TRBV11-1 to TRBJ2-1; D uncertain. The germline V gene encodes CDR1 SGHAT and CDR2 FQDESV (reference sequence). The CDR3 covers 14 residues. The CDR3 here is CTSSSGPANNEQFF. CDR3 coding DNA: TGTACCAGCAGCTCTGGGCCGGCAAACAATGAGCAGTTCTTC.

The gene calls are TRBV28 and TRBJ1-2, with TRBD1 matching 10 bases. Germline V gene lookup returns CDR1 MDHEN and CDR2 SYDVKM. The CDR3 length is 15 residues. V was pared by 6 bases and J by 7 bases, with 11 bases of the junction left unmatched. The CDR3 nucleotides are TGTGCCAGCAGCCCATACGGACAGGGGGGATCTGGCTACACCTTC. It encodes CASSPYGQGGSGYTF.

As to this clonotype: Germline and junction disagree at one end, which may indicate a read error. V gene TRBV6-6 combines with J gene TRBJ2-2; possibly TRBD2 for D (5 bases). CDR1 is MNHNY and CDR2 is SVGAGI in the germline V gene (reference sequence). This CDR3 has 15 amino acids. The CDR3 is CGSSYFAPNTGELVF. The CDR3, as DNA: TGTGGCAGCAGTTACTTTGCACCGAACACCGGGGAGCTGGTTTTT.

The chain joins TRBV11-1 to TRBJ1-2; 7 nucleotides line up with TRBD1. Per germline, CDR1 SGHAT and CDR2 FQDESV (reference sequence). Trimming took 6 bases from V and 4 from J; bases not matched to a gene: 8. The CDR3 loop spans 14 amino acids. In DNA form, the CDR3 reads TGTGCCAGCAGTCCTGGACAGGACACCTATGGCTACACCTTC. It is translated as CASSPGQDTYGYTF.

The rearrangement joins TRBV11-2 to TRBJ2-5; possibly TRBD1 for D (5 bases). Germline values: CDR1 SGHAT, CDR2 FQNNGV. The CDR3 totals 15 residues. V dropped 3 bases and J dropped 4 bases, with 15 bases sitting between them. CDR3 region: CASSFDCSRGETQYF. The CDR3 nucleotides read TGTGCCAGCAGCTTTGACTGCAGTAGGGGAGAGACCCAGTACTTC. The full variable domain, in which reference TRBV11-2 and TRBJ2-5 provide the parts outside the CDR3, is EAGVAQSPRYKIIEKRQSVAFWCNPISGHATLYWYQQILGQGPKLLIQFQNNGVVDDSQLPKDRFSAERLKGVDSTLKIQPAKLEDSAVYLCASSFDCSRGETQYFGPGTRLLVL.

With respect to this clonotype: Sequence at one end of the junction differs from germline and may be a read error. The chain couples TRBV10-3 to TRBJ2-6; unclear D gene. Per the germline V gene, CDR1 is ENHRY and CDR2 is SYGVKD. This CDR3 has 16 amino acids. CDR3 DNA: TGTGCCATCAGTGAGTCTATGGAGACCACCTTCAACGTCCCGACTTTC. Translated, it gives CAISESMETTFNVPTF.